These 14 T cell receptor beta chains share one sample of origin, sequenced in a study of shared clonotypes between healthy human individuals (dated by TCRdb to the early 2020s). The library relied on the immunoSEQ multiplex PCR assay. TCRdb took this table from immuneACCESS and kept in-frame rearrangements with V and J called. Such tables lack part of the clones; where checked against another copy, unresolved V genes explain under half of the gap, and the rest is unexplained. The sample yields about 870,000 clones; roughly 92% were counted once. Around 24% of the sample is held by the ten biggest clonotypes. For the CD8 naive samples, CD45RO-negative cells were positively selected for CCR7, yielding a CD45RA+CCR7+ population from which TemRA cells were excluded. Sequenced material: naive CD8+ T cells sorted from blood. This specimen's cell subset or site label, interpreted: CD45RA+CCR7+. These receptors were collected from a young man in good health.

About this clone itself: Additional DNA sequences in this sample encode the identical CDR3. CDR3 residues: CASSSQETQYF. CDR3 in DNA: TGTGCCAGCAGTAGCCAAGAGACCCAGTACTTC. The chain carries TRBV27 and TRBJ2-5; no clear D gene. Between the trimmed V and J ends, which lost 5 bases and 1 base, there was a span of 2 bases. This CDR3 has 11 amino acids. Germline-derived CDR1 and CDR2 are MNHEY and SMNVEV (reference sequence).

The V gene is TRBV27, the J gene TRBJ2-1, with a weak D call TRBD2 (6 bases). The CDR3 sequence is 15 residues long. Germline V gives CDR1 MNHEY, CDR2 SMNVEV (reference sequence). V dropped 10 bases and J dropped 4 bases, with 20 bases sitting between them. The DNA for the CDR3 is TGTGCCACCGCCTACGGGACTTCTAAATACAATGAGCAGTTCTTC. As protein: CATAYGTSKYNEQFF.

This sequence joins TRBV6-5 and TRBJ2-5, with 11 bases that match TRBD2. The germline CDR1 and CDR2 sequences are MNHEY and SVGAGI. V lost 8 bases, J lost 5 bases, and 4 bases stayed unmatched. The CDR3 sequence is 13 residues long. CDR3 loop: CASSLAGDETQYF. The CDR3 region has the DNA TGTGCCAGCTCACTAGCGGGAGATGAGACCCAGTACTTC.

This clone showed up just a few times. The V call is TRBV7-9, the J call TRBJ2-5; 9 nucleotides line up with TRBD2. Germline CDR1 reads SEHNR; CDR2 reads FQNEAQ (reference sequence). The CDR3 is 16 amino acids. Trimming at V came to 6 bases and at J to 5 bases, leaving 13 bases not matched to a gene. This CDR3 reads CASRGKRTSAVETQYF. The CDR3 nucleotides read TGTGCCAGCAGGGGTAAAAGGACTAGCGCAGTGGAGACCCAGTACTTC. Filled out from reference TRBV7-9 and TRBJ2-5, the complete variable domain reads DTGVSQNPRHKITKRGQNVTFRCDPISEHNRLYWYRQTLGQGPEFLTYFQNEAQLEKSRLLSDRFSAERPKGSFSTLEIQRTEQGDSAMYLCASRGKRTSAVETQYFGPGTRLLVL.

The chain employs TRBV7-8 and TRBJ2-1, with TRBD2 identical over 11 bases. Looked up from germline, CDR1 is SGHVS and CDR2 is FQNEAQ. With V trimmed by 4 bases and J by 15 bases, 5 bases remained unmatched. The CDR3 sequence is 12 residues long. This CDR3 reads CASSSRLAGLFF. CDR3 DNA sequence: TGTGCCAGCAGCTCCCGACTAGCGGGACTGTTCTTC.

The chain couples TRBV2 to TRBJ2-3; possible D gene TRBD1, 6 bases. CDR3 size: 18 residues. Germline V gives CDR1 SNHLY, CDR2 FYNNEI. V was shortened by 5 bases and J by 5 bases, with 26 bases between the two germline ends. The CDR3 reads CASSTIRDKVYLVDTQYF. CDR3 in DNA: TGTGCCAGCAGTACAATACGGGACAAAGTTTATTTGGTAGATACGCAGTATTTT.

J is TRBJ2-7 and V is TRBV7-9; unclear D gene. The germline V and J ends were trimmed by 5 bases and 4 bases, with 15 bases remaining between them. Germline V gene sequence: CDR1 SEHNR, CDR2 FQNEAQ (reference sequence). This CDR3 is built from 14 residues. CDR3 DNA: TGTGCCAGCAGCCCCGGGTCGTCGGAGTACGAGCAGTACTTC. Protein sequence: CASSPGSSEYEQYF.

This chain links TRBV19 with TRBJ2-7, with TRBD1 matching over 7 bases. The germline V gene encodes CDR1 LNHDA and CDR2 SQIVND (reference sequence). V dropped 3 bases and J dropped 2; count of bases not matched to a gene: 7. The CDR3 is 15 amino acids. CDR3 sequence reads: CASSIKIGGPYEQYF. The CDR3 coding sequence is TGTGCCAGTAGTATTAAAATAGGGGGCCCCTACGAGCAGTACTTC.

The V and J genes are TRBV2 and TRBJ2-7, with 9 bases aligning to TRBD1. The CDR3 runs 13 residues. Germline V lookup: CDR1 SNHLY, CDR2 FYNNEI. Germline trimming cut 6 bases from V and 5 bases from J; bases unmatched to any gene: 5. The CDR3 region is CASRRTGVDEQYF. For the CDR3, the DNA is TGTGCCAGCAGGCGGACAGGGGTCGACGAGCAGTACTTC.

This rearrangement joins TRBV23-1 to TRBJ2-5; D call uncertain. TRBV23-1 is placed among ORFs of uncertain function. Trimming removed 1 base at V and 6 bases at J, with 3 bases between. This CDR3 is 11 amino acids long. Here the CDR3 DNA reads TGCGCCAGCAGTCAATTGAAGACCCAGTACTTC. Amino acids: CASSQLKTQYF.

The chain combines TRBV5-6 with TRBJ2-1; D ambiguous. The germline CDR1 and CDR2 sequences are SGHDT and YYEEEE. The CDR3 has 13 amino acids. The V and J ends lost 2 bases and 5 bases respectively, with 8 bases between them. CDR3 nucleotides: TGTGCCAGCAGCTTTTGGAGCAACAATGAGCAGTTCTTC. It translates to CASSFWSNNEQFF.

To note about this clone: Other DNA sequences in this specimen translate into the identical CDR3. The CDR3 DNA is TGTGCCAGCACCCCGGGGGGACAGGGGTATTACGAGCAGTACTTC. Translated, it gives CASTPGGQGYYEQYF. This chain uses TRBV9 with TRBJ2-7, with 10 bases identical to TRBD1. V was clipped by 6 bases and J by 4 bases; unmatched bases: 10. CDR1 is SGDLS and CDR2 is YYNGEE in the germline V gene. The CDR3 spans 15 residues.

The chain recombines TRBV6-1 with TRBJ1-5; D is unresolved. The CDR3 consists of 17 residues. The germline V gene has CDR1 MNHNS and CDR2 SASEGT. With 0 bases removed from V and 0 bases from J, the gap between germline ends came to 12 bases. As DNA, the CDR3 is TGTGCCAGCAGTGAAGCGCTCAGGACCGATAGCAATCAGCCCCAGCATTTT. This encodes CASSEALRTDSNQPQHF.

This chain uses TRBV6-5 with TRBJ2-7; D remains ambiguous. Trimming pared 1 base from V and 2 bases from J, leaving 15 bases between. This CDR3 has 16 amino acids. Germline CDR1 MNHEY, CDR2 SVGAGI. The CDR3 bases are TGTGCCAGCAGTTACTTCGTTGGTGGCATACCCTACGAGCAGTACTTC. Its protein product is CASSYFVGGIPYEQYF.